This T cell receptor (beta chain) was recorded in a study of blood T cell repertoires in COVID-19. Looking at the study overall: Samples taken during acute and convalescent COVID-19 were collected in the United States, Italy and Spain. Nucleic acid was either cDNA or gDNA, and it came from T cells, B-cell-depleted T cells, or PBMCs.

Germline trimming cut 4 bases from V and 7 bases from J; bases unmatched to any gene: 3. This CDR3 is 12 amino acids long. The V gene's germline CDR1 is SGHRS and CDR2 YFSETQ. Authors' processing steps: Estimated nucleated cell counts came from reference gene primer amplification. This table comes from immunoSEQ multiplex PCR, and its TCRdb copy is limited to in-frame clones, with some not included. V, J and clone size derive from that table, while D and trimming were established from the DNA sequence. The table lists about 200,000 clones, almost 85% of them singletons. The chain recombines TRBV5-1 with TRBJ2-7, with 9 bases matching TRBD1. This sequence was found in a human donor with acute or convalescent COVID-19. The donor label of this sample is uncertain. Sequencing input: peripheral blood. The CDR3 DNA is TGCGCCAGCAGCCGGGACAGGGAGGAGCAGTACTTC. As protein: CASSRDREEQYF.